Each of the 2 T cell receptor beta chains below was sequenced from the same sample in a study of cytomegalovirus exposure and HLA in healthy donors. The PCR was carried out with 60 Vbeta primers and 13 Jbeta primers. Clones were read by immunoSEQ multiplex PCR, and TCRdb kept only the in-frame ones, dropping some. The table has some 110,000 clones, approximately 80% seen once. Material for sequencing was PBMCs. The receptors originated from a woman aged 18 to 35 in good health and CMV-seropositive.

This clone appeared a single time. The rearrangement joins TRBV7-2 to TRBJ2-3; 10 bases align to TRBD2. Germline CDR1 is SGHTA and CDR2 is FQGNSA. V dropped 3 bases and J dropped 6; count of bases not matched to a gene: 3. The CDR3 sequence is 14 residues long. The CDR3 loop is CASSFLAGVDTQYF. DNA of the CDR3: TGTGCCAGCAGCTTCCTAGCGGGAGTGGATACGCAGTATTTT. The full variable domain, its missing parts supplied by reference TRBV7-2 and TRBJ2-3, is GAGVSQSPSNKVTEKGKDVELRCDPISGHTALYWYRQSLGQGLEFLIYFQGNSAPDKSGLPSDRFSAERTGGSVSTLTIQRTQQEDSAVYLCASSFLAGVDTQYFGPGTRLTVL.

This chain links TRBV4-1 with TRBJ1-5; D not resolved. The CDR3 spans 15 residues. Germline values: CDR1 MGHRA, CDR2 YSYEKL. The V gene lost 0 bases and the J gene lost 9 bases, with 15 bases spanning the gap. CDR3 sequence: CASSQDGSALGPQHF. Written as DNA, the CDR3 is TGCGCCAGCAGCCAAGATGGCAGCGCTTTAGGGCCCCAGCATTTT.